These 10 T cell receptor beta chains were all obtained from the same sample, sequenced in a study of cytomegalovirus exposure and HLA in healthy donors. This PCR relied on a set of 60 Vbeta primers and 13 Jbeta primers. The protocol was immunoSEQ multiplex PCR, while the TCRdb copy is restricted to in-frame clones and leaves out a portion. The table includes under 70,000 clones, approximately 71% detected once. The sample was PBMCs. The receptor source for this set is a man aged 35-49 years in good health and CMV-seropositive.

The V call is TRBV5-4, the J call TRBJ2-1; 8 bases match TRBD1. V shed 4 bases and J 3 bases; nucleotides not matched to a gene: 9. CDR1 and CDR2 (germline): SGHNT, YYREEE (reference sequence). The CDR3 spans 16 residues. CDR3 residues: CASSPQTGEGYNEQFF. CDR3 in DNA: TGTGCCAGCAGCCCACAGACAGGGGAAGGCTACAATGAGCAGTTCTTC.

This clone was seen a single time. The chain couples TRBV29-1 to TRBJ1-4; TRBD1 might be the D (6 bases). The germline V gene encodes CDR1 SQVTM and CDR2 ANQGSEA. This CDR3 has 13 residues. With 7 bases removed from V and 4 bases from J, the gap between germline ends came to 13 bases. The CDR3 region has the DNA TGCAGCGGCGGGGGGCCACTTAATGAAAAACTGTTTTTT. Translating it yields CSGGGPLNEKLFF. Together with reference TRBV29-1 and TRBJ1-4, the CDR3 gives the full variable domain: SAVISQKPSRDICQRGTSLTIQCQVDSQVTMMFWYRQQPGQSLTLIATANQGSEATYESGFVIDKFPISRPNLTFSTLTVSNMSPEDSSIYLCSGGGPLNEKLFFGSGTQLSVL.

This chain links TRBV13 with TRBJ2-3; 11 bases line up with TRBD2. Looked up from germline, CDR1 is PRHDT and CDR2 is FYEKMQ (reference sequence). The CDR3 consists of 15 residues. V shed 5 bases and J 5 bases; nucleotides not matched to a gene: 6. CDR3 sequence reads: CASSTLAGVKDTQYF. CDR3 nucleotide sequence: TGTGCCAGCAGCACACTAGCGGGGGTTAAAGATACGCAGTATTTT.

The CDR3 is CSVYAGETQYF. DNA of the CDR3: TGCAGCGTGTACGCGGGAGAGACCCAGTACTTC. The J gene is TRBJ2-5, the V gene TRBV29-1; TRBD2 might be the D (5 bases). The germline gives CDR1 SQVTM, CDR2 ANQGSEA. V lost 6 bases and J lost 4, with 9 bases in between. The CDR3 covers 11 residues.

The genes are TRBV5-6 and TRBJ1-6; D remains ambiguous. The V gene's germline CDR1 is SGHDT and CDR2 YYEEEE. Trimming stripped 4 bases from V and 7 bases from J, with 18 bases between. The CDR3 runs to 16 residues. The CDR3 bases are TGTGCCAGCAGCCTTCCCTTGGGAGGATCCAATTCACCCCTCCACTTT. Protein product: CASSLPLGGSNSPLHF.

The CDR3 DNA follows: TGTGCCAGTAGTATATCCGCAGATAACACTGAAGCTTTCTTT. Its protein product is CASSISADNTEAFF. V usage is TRBV19 and J usage is TRBJ1-1; D is uncertain. The CDR3 is 14 amino acids. V shed 2 bases and J shed 2 bases, with 9 bases lying between them. Per the germline V gene, CDR1 is LNHDA and CDR2 is SQIVND (reference sequence). Full variable domain (rest looked up from reference TRBV19 and TRBJ1-1): DGGITQSPKYLFRKEGQNVTLSCEQNLNHDAMYWYRQDPGQGLRLIYYSQIVNDFQKGDIAEGYSVSREKKESFPLTVTSAQKNPTAFYLCASSISADNTEAFFGQGTRLTVV.

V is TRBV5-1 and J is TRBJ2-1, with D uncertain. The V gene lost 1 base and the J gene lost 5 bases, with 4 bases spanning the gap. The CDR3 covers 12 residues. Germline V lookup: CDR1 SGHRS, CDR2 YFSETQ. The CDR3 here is CASSLNNNEQFF. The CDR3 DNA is TGCGCCAGCAGCTTGAATAACAATGAGCAGTTCTTC.

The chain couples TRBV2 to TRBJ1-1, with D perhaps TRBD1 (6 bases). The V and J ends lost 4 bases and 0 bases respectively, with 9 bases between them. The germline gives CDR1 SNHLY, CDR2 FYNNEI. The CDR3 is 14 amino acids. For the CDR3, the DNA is TGTGCCAGCAGTGTGGGGGCCTTGAACACTGAAGCTTTCTTT. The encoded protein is CASSVGALNTEAFF.

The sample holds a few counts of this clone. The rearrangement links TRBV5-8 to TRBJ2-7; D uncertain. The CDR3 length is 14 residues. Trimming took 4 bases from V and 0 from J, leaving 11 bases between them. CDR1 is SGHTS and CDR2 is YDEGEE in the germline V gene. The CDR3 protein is CASSPRGYSYEQYF. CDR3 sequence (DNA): TGTGCCAGCAGCCCGAGAGGTTACTCCTACGAGCAGTACTTC.

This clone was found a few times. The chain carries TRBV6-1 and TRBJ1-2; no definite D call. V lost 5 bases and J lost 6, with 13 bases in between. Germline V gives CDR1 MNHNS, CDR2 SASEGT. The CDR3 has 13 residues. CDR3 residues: CASSPVVNDGYTF. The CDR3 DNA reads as TGTGCCAGCAGTCCCGTAGTGAACGATGGCTACACCTTC.